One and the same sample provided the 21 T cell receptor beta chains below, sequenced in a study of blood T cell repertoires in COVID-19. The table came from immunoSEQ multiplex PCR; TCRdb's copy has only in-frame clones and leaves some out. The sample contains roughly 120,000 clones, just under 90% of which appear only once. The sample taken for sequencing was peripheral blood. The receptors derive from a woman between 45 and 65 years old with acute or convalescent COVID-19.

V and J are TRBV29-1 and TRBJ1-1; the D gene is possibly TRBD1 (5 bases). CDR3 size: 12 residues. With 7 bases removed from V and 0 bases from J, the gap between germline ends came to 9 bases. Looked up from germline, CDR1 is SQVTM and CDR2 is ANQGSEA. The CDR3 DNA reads TGCAGCGCGAAGACAGTGAACACTGAAGCTTTCTTT. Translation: CSAKTVNTEAFF.

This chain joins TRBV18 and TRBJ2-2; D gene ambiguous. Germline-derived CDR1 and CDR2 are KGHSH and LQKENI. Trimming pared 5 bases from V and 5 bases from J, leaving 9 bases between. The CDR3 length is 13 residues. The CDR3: CASSSARTGELFF. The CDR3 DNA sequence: TGTGCCAGCTCATCCGCGAGGACCGGGGAGCTGTTTTTT.

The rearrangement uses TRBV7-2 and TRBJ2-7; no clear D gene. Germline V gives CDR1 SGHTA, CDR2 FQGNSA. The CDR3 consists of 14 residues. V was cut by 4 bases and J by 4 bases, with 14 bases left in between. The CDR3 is CASSSPSQLYEQYF. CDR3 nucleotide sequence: TGTGCCAGCAGCTCTCCAAGTCAACTGTACGAGCAGTACTTC.

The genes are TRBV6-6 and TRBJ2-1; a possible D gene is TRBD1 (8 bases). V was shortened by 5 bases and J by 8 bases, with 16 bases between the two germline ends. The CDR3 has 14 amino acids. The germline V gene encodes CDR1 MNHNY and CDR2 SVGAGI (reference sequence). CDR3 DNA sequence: TGTGCCAGCAGTAACAGGGGGGGAGGGGATGAGCAGTTCTTC. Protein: CASSNRGGGDEQFF.

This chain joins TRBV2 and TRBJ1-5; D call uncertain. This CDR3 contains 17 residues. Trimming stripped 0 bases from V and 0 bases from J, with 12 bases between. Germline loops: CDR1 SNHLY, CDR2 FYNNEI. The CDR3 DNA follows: TGTGCCAGCAGTGAAGCGCTAGGCCCCTATAGCAATCAGCCCCAGCATTTT. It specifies CASSEALGPYSNQPQHF. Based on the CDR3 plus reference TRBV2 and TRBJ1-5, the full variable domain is EPEVTQTPSHQVTQMGQEVILRCVPISNHLYFYWYRQILGQKVEFLVSFYNNEISEKSEIFDDQFSVERPDGSNFTLKIRSTKLEDSAMYFCASSEALGPYSNQPQHFGDGTRLSIL.

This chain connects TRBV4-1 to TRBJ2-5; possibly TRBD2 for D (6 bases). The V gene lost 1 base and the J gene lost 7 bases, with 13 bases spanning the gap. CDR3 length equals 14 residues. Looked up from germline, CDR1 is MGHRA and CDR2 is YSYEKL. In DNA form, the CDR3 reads TGCGCCAGCAGCCAAGTGACGGGAGTGGGGACCCAGTACTTC. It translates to CASSQVTGVGTQYF.

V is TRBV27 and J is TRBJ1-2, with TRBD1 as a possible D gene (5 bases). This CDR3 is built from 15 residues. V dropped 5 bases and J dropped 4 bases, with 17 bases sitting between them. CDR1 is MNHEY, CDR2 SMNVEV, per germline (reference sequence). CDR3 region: CASSPEGHSFYGYTF. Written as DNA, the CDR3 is TGTGCCAGCAGTCCCGAAGGACACAGTTTCTATGGCTACACCTTC.

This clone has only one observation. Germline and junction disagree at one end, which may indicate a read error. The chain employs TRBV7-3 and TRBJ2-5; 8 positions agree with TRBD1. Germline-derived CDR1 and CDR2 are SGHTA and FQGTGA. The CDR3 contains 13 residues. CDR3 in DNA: TGTGCCAGCAGCTTACACAGGGGGGAGACCCAATACTTC. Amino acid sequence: CASSLHRGETQYF.

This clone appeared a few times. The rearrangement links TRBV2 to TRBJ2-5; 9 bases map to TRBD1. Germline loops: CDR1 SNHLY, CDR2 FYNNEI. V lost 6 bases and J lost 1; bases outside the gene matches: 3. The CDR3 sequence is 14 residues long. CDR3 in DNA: TGTGCCAGCAGGAACAGGGGGCCCCAAGAGACCCAGTACTTC. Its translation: CASRNRGPQETQYF.

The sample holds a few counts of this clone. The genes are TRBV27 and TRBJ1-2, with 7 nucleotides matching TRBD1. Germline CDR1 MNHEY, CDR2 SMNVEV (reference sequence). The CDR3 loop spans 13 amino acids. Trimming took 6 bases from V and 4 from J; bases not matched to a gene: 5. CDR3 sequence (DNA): TGTGCCAGCAGCGCGACAGGGACCTATGGCTACACCTTC. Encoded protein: CASSATGTYGYTF.

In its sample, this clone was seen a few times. The CDR3 here is CASSLGPRDLAVTDTQYF. The CDR3 region has the DNA TGTGCCAGCAGTTTAGGCCCCCGAGACCTAGCGGTTACAGATACGCAGTATTTT. The V gene is TRBV27, the J gene TRBJ2-3, with 7 bases aligning to TRBD2. The germline CDR1 and CDR2 sequences are MNHEY and SMNVEV (reference sequence). The CDR3 loop spans 18 amino acids. Trimming at V came to 2 bases and at J to 3 bases, leaving 14 bases not matched to a gene.

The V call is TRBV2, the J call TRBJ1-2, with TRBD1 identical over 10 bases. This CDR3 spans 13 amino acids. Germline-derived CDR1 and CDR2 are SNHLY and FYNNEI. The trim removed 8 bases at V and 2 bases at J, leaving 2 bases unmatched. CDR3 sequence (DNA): TGTGCCAGCGGGGGACAGGGGAACTATGGCTACACCTTC. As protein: CASGGQGNYGYTF.

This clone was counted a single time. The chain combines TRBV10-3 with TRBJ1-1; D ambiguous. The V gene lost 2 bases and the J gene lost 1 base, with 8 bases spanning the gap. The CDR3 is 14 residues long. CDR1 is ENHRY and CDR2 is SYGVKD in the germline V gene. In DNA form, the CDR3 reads TGTGCCATCAGTGAGAAGTTGGCGAACACTGAAGCTTTCTTT. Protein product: CAISEKLANTEAFF.

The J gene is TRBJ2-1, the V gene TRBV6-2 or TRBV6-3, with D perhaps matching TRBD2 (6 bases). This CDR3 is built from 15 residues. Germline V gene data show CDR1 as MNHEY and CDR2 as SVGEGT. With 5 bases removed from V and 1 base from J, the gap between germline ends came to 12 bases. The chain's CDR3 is CASSRFGGSYNEQFF. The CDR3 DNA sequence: TGTGCCAGCAGTAGGTTCGGGGGTTCCTACAATGAGCAGTTCTTC.

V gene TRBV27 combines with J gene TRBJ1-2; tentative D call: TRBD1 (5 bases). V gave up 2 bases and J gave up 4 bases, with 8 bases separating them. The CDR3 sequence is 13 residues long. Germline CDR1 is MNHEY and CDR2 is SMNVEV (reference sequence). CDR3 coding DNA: TGTGCCAGCAGTTTAAGGGGAGGCTATGGCTACACCTTC. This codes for CASSLRGGYGYTF.

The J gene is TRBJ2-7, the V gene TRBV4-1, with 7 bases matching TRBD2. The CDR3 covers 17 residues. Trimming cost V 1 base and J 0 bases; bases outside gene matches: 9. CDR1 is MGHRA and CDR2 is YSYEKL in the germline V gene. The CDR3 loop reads CASSQGIDGGNSYEQYF. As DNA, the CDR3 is TGCGCCAGCAGCCAAGGGATAGACGGGGGGAACTCCTACGAGCAGTACTTC.

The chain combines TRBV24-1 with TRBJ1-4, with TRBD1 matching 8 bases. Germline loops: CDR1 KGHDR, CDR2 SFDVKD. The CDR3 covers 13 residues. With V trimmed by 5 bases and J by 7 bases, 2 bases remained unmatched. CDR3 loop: CATSGTGSEKLFF. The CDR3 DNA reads TGTGCCACCAGTGGGACAGGGAGTGAAAAACTGTTTTTT.

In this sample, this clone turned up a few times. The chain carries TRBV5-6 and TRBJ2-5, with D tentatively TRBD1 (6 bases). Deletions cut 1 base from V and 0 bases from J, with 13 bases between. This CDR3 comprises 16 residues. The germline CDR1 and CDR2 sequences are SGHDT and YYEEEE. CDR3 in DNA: TGTGCCAGCAGCTTGAGGGCAGGGGCATACCAAGAGACCCAGTACTTC. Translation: CASSLRAGAYQETQYF.

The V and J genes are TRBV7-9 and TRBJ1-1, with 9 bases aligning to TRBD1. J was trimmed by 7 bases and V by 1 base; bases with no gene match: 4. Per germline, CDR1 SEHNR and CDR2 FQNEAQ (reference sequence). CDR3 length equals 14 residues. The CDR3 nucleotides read TGTGCCAGCAGCTTAGAACAGGGGGCTGATGAAGCTTTCTTT. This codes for CASSLEQGADEAFF. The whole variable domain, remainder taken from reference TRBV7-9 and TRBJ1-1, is DTGVSQNPRHKITKRGQNVTFRCDPISEHNRLYWYRQTLGQGPEFLTYFQNEAQLEKSRLLSDRFSAERPKGSFSTLEIQRTEQGDSAMYLCASSLEQGADEAFFGQGTRLTVV.

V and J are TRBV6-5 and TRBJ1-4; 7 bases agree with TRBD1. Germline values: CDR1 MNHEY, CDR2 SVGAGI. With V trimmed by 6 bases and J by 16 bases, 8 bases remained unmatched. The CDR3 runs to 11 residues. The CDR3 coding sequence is TGTGCCAGCAGGGAGGACAGGAAGCAGTTTTTT. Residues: CASREDRKQFF.

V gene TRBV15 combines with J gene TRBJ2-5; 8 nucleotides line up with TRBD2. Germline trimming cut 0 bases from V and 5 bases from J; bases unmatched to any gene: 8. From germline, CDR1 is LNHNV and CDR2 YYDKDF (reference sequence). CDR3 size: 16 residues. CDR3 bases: TGTGCCACCAGCAGAGACCGAGCGGGAGCATGGGAGACCCAGTACTTC. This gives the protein CATSRDRAGAWETQYF.